These T cell receptor beta chains were read from a single sample in a study of T cell responses to AZD1222 COVID-19 vaccine. Repertoires were generated with immunoSEQ multiplex PCR, while TCRdb's copy carries only in-frame clones and drops some. Counted here are 13,000 or so clones, approximately 80% occurring once; the ten biggest clones make up approximately 40%. The sequenced sample was peripheral blood, obtained 28 days after the second AZD1222 dose. These receptors were collected from an adult who received the AZD1222 COVID-19 vaccine. The CDR3 runs from the conserved cysteine through the conserved F or W. The order of the fields is clone size, J gene, V gene, D gene, CDR3 DNA, CDR3 protein. The D gene is left open where the match is weak. Only some rows state a clone size, as once, few, many or a class for expanded clones.

abundance: once; j_gene: TRBJ1-1; v_gene: TRBV5-1; d_gene: NA; CDR3nt: TGCGCCAGCAGCTTGGAGGGAAACACTGAAGCTTTCTTT; CDR3aa: CASSLEGNTEAFF
abundance: NA; j_gene: TRBJ2-7; v_gene: TRBV7-9; d_gene: TRBD2; CDR3nt: TGTGCCAGCAGCCGCACGGGACTAGCGGGAGTCGACAGCTCCTACGAGCAGTACTTC; CDR3aa: CASSRTGLAGVDSSYEQYF
abundance: NA; j_gene: TRBJ2-1; v_gene: TRBV21-1; d_gene: NA; CDR3nt: TGTGCCCAATTCCGGGACGGGGAGTACAATGAGCAGTTCTTC; CDR3aa: CAQFRDGEYNEQFF
abundance: NA; j_gene: TRBJ2-1; v_gene: TRBV12-5; d_gene: NA; CDR3nt: TGTGCTAGTGGTTTGGTATCCCCCAGCGTCATTCTAAGATACAATGAGCAGTTCTTC; CDR3aa: CASGLVSPSVILRYNEQFF
abundance: NA; j_gene: TRBJ2-3; v_gene: TRBV5-1; d_gene: NA; CDR3nt: TGCGCCAGCAGCTTGGGGGGCGGTTCCTCAGATACGCAGTATTTT; CDR3aa: CASSLGGGSSDTQYF
abundance: NA; j_gene: TRBJ1-5; v_gene: TRBV6-5; d_gene: TRBD1; CDR3nt: TGTGCCAGCAGCCGAACCGGGACAGGGGATCAGCCCCAGCATTTT; CDR3aa: CASSRTGTGDQPQHF
abundance: NA; j_gene: TRBJ2-7; v_gene: TRBV11-2; d_gene: NA; CDR3nt: TGTGCCAGCAGCCCACGCCCGGGAACCTACGAGCAGTACTTC; CDR3aa: CASSPRPGTYEQYF
abundance: few; j_gene: TRBJ1-6; v_gene: TRBV5-1; d_gene: NA; CDR3nt: TGCGCCAGCAGCTTGGGGCTTATTAATTCACCCCTCCACTTT; CDR3aa: CASSLGLINSPLHF
abundance: NA; j_gene: TRBJ1-4; v_gene: TRBV19; d_gene: NA; CDR3nt: TGTGCCAGTAGCGACGGGGTGGGAAGGACTAATGAAAAACTGTTTTTT; CDR3aa: CASSDGVGRTNEKLFF
abundance: NA; j_gene: TRBJ1-1; v_gene: TRBV19; d_gene: NA; CDR3nt: TGTGCCAGTAGTATAGTTCCCGACACTGAAGCTTTCTTT; CDR3aa: CASSIVPDTEAFF
abundance: NA; j_gene: TRBJ2-7; v_gene: TRBV28; d_gene: TRBD2; CDR3nt: TGTGCCAGCACCCGGGGAGGGAGCTCCTACGAGCAGTACTTC; CDR3aa: CASTRGGSSYEQYF
abundance: NA; j_gene: TRBJ2-6; v_gene: TRBV19; d_gene: NA; CDR3nt: TGTGCCAGTAGTAGGGACATAGGCTCTGGGGCCAACGTCCTGACTTTC; CDR3aa: CASSRDIGSGANVLTF
abundance: NA; j_gene: TRBJ1-6; v_gene: TRBV7-9; d_gene: NA; CDR3nt: TGTGCCAGCAGCTTAGATAATTCACCCCTCCACTTT; CDR3aa: CASSLDNSPLHF
abundance: few; j_gene: TRBJ2-1; v_gene: TRBV3-1/TRBV3-2; d_gene: NA; CDR3nt: TGTGCCAGCAGCCAAGAACCGTCAGGGACCTCCTACAATGAGCAGTTCTTC; CDR3aa: CASSQEPSGTSYNEQFF
abundance: NA; j_gene: TRBJ1-5; v_gene: TRBV19; d_gene: TRBD1; CDR3nt: TGTGCCAGTCAGGGGGAGTTCAATCAGCCCCAGCATTTT; CDR3aa: CASQGEFNQPQHF
abundance: NA; j_gene: TRBJ1-2; v_gene: TRBV6-5; d_gene: NA; CDR3nt: TGTGCCAGCAGGAGGACAGTATCTGCCTATGGCTACACCTTC; CDR3aa: CASRRTVSAYGYTF
abundance: NA; j_gene: TRBJ2-3; v_gene: TRBV7-2; d_gene: NA; CDR3nt: TGTGCCACCGGCGAGCGGAAAACGTACACAGATACGCAGTATTTT; CDR3aa: CATGERKTYTDTQYF
abundance: NA; j_gene: TRBJ1-2; v_gene: TRBV28; d_gene: NA; CDR3nt: TGTGCCAGCAGCTTTGGGCGGCGTGGGGGCTACACCTTC; CDR3aa: CASSFGRRGGYTF
abundance: NA; j_gene: TRBJ2-7; v_gene: TRBV2; d_gene: TRBD2; CDR3nt: TGTGCCAGCAGCGAAGGGCTAGCGGGCTACGAGCAGTACTTC; CDR3aa: CASSEGLAGYEQYF
abundance: NA; j_gene: TRBJ1-2; v_gene: TRBV10-2; d_gene: NA; CDR3nt: TGCGCCAGCAGTGAGCGCGGCGGGACTACAAGTTATGGCTACACCTTC; CDR3aa: CASSERGGTTSYGYTF
abundance: NA; j_gene: TRBJ1-5; v_gene: TRBV27; d_gene: NA; CDR3nt: TGTGCCAGCAGCCGAGGGACGGACACCCATTTT; CDR3aa: CASSRGTDTHF
abundance: NA; j_gene: TRBJ1-2; v_gene: TRBV28; d_gene: NA; CDR3nt: TGTGCCAGCAGTTTGCTTGGTAACTATGGCTACACCTTC; CDR3aa: CASSLLGNYGYTF
abundance: NA; j_gene: TRBJ2-5; v_gene: TRBV18; d_gene: NA; CDR3nt: TGTGCCAGCACCCCTGACAGCTACCAAGAGACCCAGTACTTC; CDR3aa: CASTPDSYQETQYF
abundance: NA; j_gene: TRBJ1-5; v_gene: TRBV30; d_gene: NA; CDR3nt: TGTGCCTGGTCCCGTGAGAGTAGCAATCAGCCCCAGCATTTT; CDR3aa: CAWSRESSNQPQHF
abundance: once; j_gene: TRBJ2-5; v_gene: TRBV28; d_gene: TRBD2; CDR3nt: TGTGCCAGCAGTCCGGGACTAGCGGGAGGTGAGACCCAGTACTTC; CDR3aa: CASSPGLAGGETQYF
abundance: NA; j_gene: TRBJ2-7; v_gene: TRBV19; d_gene: TRBD1; CDR3nt: TGTGCCAGTAAGGGGACAGGGGACTCCTACGAGCAGTACTTC; CDR3aa: CASKGTGDSYEQYF
abundance: NA; j_gene: TRBJ2-5; v_gene: TRBV3-1/TRBV3-2; d_gene: NA; CDR3nt: TGTGCCAGCAGCAAACTAGAAAAAGAGACCCAGTACTTC; CDR3aa: CASSKLEKETQYF
abundance: NA; j_gene: TRBJ1-2; v_gene: TRBV10-3; d_gene: NA; CDR3nt: TGTGCCATCAGTGAGGGGGCGACCGGCTACACCTTC; CDR3aa: CAISEGATGYTF
abundance: few; j_gene: TRBJ1-1; v_gene: TRBV5-1; d_gene: NA; CDR3nt: TGCGCCAGCAGCGCTGAGGGGGAGACCAGCGGTGAAGCTTTCTTT; CDR3aa: CASSAEGETSGEAFF
abundance: NA; j_gene: TRBJ1-4; v_gene: TRBV19; d_gene: NA; CDR3nt: TGTGCCAGTAGTATGAGGCAGGGGTTACCTAATGAAAAACTGTTTTTT; CDR3aa: CASSMRQGLPNEKLFF
abundance: NA; j_gene: TRBJ2-1; v_gene: TRBV4-1; d_gene: TRBD1; CDR3nt: TGCGCCAGCAGCCAAGTGCCGGACAGGGAAATCAATGAGCAGTTCTTC; CDR3aa: CASSQVPDREINEQFF
abundance: NA; j_gene: TRBJ1-6; v_gene: TRBV28; d_gene: NA; CDR3nt: TGTGCCAGCAGTCTAACCATAAAACTCCACTTT; CDR3aa: CASSLTIKLHF
abundance: NA; j_gene: TRBJ1-2; v_gene: TRBV7-2; d_gene: TRBD1; CDR3nt: TGTGCCAGCAGCTTAAGGGGGACAGCAGGTGGCTACACCTTC; CDR3aa: CASSLRGTAGGYTF
abundance: NA; j_gene: TRBJ2-7; v_gene: TRBV15; d_gene: TRBD2; CDR3nt: TGTGCCACCAGCAGAGCTAGCGGGGGATACGAGCAGTACTTC; CDR3aa: CATSRASGGYEQYF
abundance: NA; j_gene: TRBJ2-6; v_gene: TRBV7-9; d_gene: NA; CDR3nt: TGTGCCAGCAGCTTCTGGGTGTCTGGGGCCAACGTCCTGACTTTC; CDR3aa: CASSFWVSGANVLTF
abundance: NA; j_gene: TRBJ1-2; v_gene: TRBV5-1; d_gene: TRBD1; CDR3nt: TGCGCCAGCAGCTTGACAGGGGCCGCTAACTATGGCTACACCTTC; CDR3aa: CASSLTGAANYGYTF
abundance: few; j_gene: TRBJ1-2; v_gene: TRBV3-1/TRBV3-2; d_gene: NA; CDR3nt: TGTGCCAGCAGCCAAGAGGACAGCTATGGCTACACCTTC; CDR3aa: CASSQEDSYGYTF
abundance: once; j_gene: TRBJ2-7; v_gene: TRBV5-1; d_gene: TRBD2; CDR3nt: TGCGCCAGCAGGTACGGACTAGCCACCTACGAGCAGTACTTC; CDR3aa: CASRYGLATYEQYF
abundance: NA; j_gene: TRBJ1-2; v_gene: TRBV4-2; d_gene: NA; CDR3nt: TGTGCCAGCAGCCAAGGCGGTGGAGCTAACTATGGCTACACCTTC; CDR3aa: CASSQGGGANYGYTF
abundance: NA; j_gene: TRBJ1-3; v_gene: TRBV5-1; d_gene: NA; CDR3nt: TGCGCCAGCAGCTCCTTTTTGGGGCAGAACTCTGGAAACACCATATATTTT; CDR3aa: CASSSFLGQNSGNTIYF
abundance: NA; j_gene: TRBJ2-5; v_gene: TRBV7-9; d_gene: NA; CDR3nt: TGTGCCAGCAGCCCGAACAGGGTTCATTTAGAGACCCAGTACTTC; CDR3aa: CASSPNRVHLETQYF
abundance: NA; j_gene: TRBJ2-7; v_gene: TRBV6-2/TRBV6-3; d_gene: TRBD1; CDR3nt: TGTGCCAGCAGCCCTCCAGGGACAGGGGGCACGGGGGAGCAGTACTTC; CDR3aa: CASSPPGTGGTGEQYF